The entry that follows covers one TCR beta chain sequence. These data are taken from a study of blood T cells in healthy people across ages. Through a sample-barcoded 5' primer and a J-beta primer mix, a second PCR was run for roughly 7 to 12 cycles. Using its own MiXCR run on the 5' RACE reads, TCRdb lists one record per CDR3 protein. Of 700,000 to 1,000,000 distinct CDR3 sequences listed, more than 40% were seen once; the top ten hold about 21%. V lost 3 bases and J 7 bases, leaving 20 bases between the germline ends. The germline V gene encodes CDR1 SGHRS and CDR2 YFSETQ. This CDR3 comprises 15 residues.

Sequenced sample: blood. J is TRBJ2-7 and V is TRBV5-1, with TRBD2 as a possible D gene (5 bases). The sequence derives from a man between 60 and 75 years old in good health. In nucleotides, the CDR3 is TGCGCCAGCAGCTCCGGACTGGAAACCTACAATGAGCAGTACTTC. Translation gives CASSSGLETYNEQYF. The full variable domain, completed using reference TRBV5-1 and TRBJ2-7, is KAGVTQTPRYLIKTRGQQVTLSCSPISGHRSVSWYQQTPGQGLQFLFEYFSETQRNKGNFPGRFSGRQFSNSRSEMNVSTLELGDSALYLCASSSGLETYNEQYFGPGTRLTVT.